The next 7 T cell receptor beta chains were all read from a single sample in a study of T cell responses to AZD1222 COVID-19 vaccine. Method: immunoSEQ multiplex PCR; TCRdb's copy keeps in-frame clones and lacks some. The profile shows just over 150,000 clones, approximately 90% of them singletons. The specimen was peripheral blood, collected on day 0 of AZD1222 vaccination. The receptors were sampled from an adult in good health.

The chain employs TRBV15 and TRBJ1-2; 7 nucleotides agree with TRBD1. J lost 5 bases, V lost 5 bases, and 5 bases had no gene match. CDR1 LNHNV and CDR2 YYDKDF come from the germline V gene (reference sequence). There are 13 residues in the CDR3. The CDR3, as DNA: TGTGCCACCAGCGGGGGACAGAAGTATGGCTACACCTTC. Translation: CATSGGQKYGYTF.

Only one count was recorded for this clone. The chain has TRBV9 and TRBJ1-1; 9 bases map to TRBD1. The CDR3 has 14 amino acids. V gave up 4 bases and J gave up 2 bases; unmatched junction bases: 3. Germline assignment: CDR1 SGDLS and CDR2 YYNGEE. DNA of the CDR3: TGTGCCAGCAGCAGGGGACAGGGTAACACTGAAGCTTTCTTT. Translation: CASSRGQGNTEAFF. Using reference TRBV9 and TRBJ1-1 for the parts outside the CDR3, the full variable domain is DSGVTQTPKHLITATGQRVTLRCSPRSGDLSVYWYQQSLDQGLQFLIQYYNGEERAKGNILERFSAQQFPDLHSELNLSSLELGDSALYFCASSRGQGNTEAFFGQGTRLTVV.

V gene TRBV20-1 combines with J gene TRBJ1-1; D may be TRBD1 (5 bases). This CDR3 is 15 amino acids long. V shed 3 bases and J shed 1 base, with 15 bases lying between them. The germline V gene encodes CDR1 DFQATT and CDR2 SNEGSKA (reference sequence). CDR3 residues: CSASRQFLQNTEAFF. The CDR3 bases are TGCAGTGCTAGTAGACAGTTTCTACAGAACACTGAAGCTTTCTTT.

CDR3 loop: CSVGTGMNTEAFF. As DNA, the CDR3 is TGCAGCGTCGGGACAGGTATGAACACTGAAGCTTTCTTT. The J gene is TRBJ1-1, the V gene TRBV29-1; 8 bases align to TRBD1. The CDR3 extends over 13 amino acids. With 6 bases clipped from V and 0 bases from J, the junction kept 3 bases outside the gene matches. Germline values: CDR1 SQVTM, CDR2 ANQGSEA.

This sequence joins TRBV28 and TRBJ2-5; no reliable D call. With 5 bases removed from V and 5 bases from J, the gap between germline ends came to 9 bases. Per the germline V gene, CDR1 is MDHEN and CDR2 is SYDVKM. CDR3 length: 12 amino acids. The CDR3 loop reads CASSPLGETQYF. The CDR3 nucleotides read TGTGCCAGCAGTCCGCTTGGGGAGACCCAGTACTTC.

The rearrangement joins TRBV5-6 to TRBJ1-6, with TRBD1 matching over 7 bases. This CDR3 has 16 residues. CDR1 is SGHDT, CDR2 YYEEEE, per germline. V lost 0 bases and J lost 5; bases outside the gene matches: 5. CDR3 protein: CASSLAGGGNNSPLHF. CDR3 DNA sequence: TGTGCCAGCAGCTTGGCAGGGGGTGGAAATAATTCACCCCTCCACTTT.

V usage is TRBV5-4 and J usage is TRBJ2-5; 10 bases agree with TRBD2. The CDR3 has 14 amino acids. The ends lost 3 bases at V and 7 bases at J; junction bases unmatched: 6. CDR1 is SGHNT and CDR2 is YYREEE in the germline V gene (reference sequence). The CDR3 protein is CASSSQREGATQYF. The CDR3 DNA is TGTGCCAGCAGCTCCCAGCGGGAGGGGGCGACCCAGTACTTC. The full variable domain, completed using reference TRBV5-4 and TRBJ2-5, is ETGVTQSPTHLIKTRGQQVTLRCSSQSGHNTVSWYQQALGQGPQFIFQYYREEENGRGNFPPRFSGLQFPNYSSELNVNALELDDSALYLCASSSQREGATQYFGPGTRLLVL.